The following is a T cell receptor (beta chain) sequence with its context. Its matching antigen is unknown. Primed by a sample-barcoded 5' primer and a J-beta primer mix, a second PCR proceeded for roughly 7 to 12 cycles. Every cDNA molecule carried a tag from a template-switch adaptor bearing 12 random nucleotides. MiXCR, run by TCRdb on the 5' RACE reads, gives a single entry per CDR3 protein. The sample carries 1.5 million to 2 million distinct CDR3 sequences, roughly 50% recorded once. CDR1 is KGHDR and CDR2 is SFDVKD in the germline V gene. The CDR3 is made up of 15 amino acids. Trimming cost V 6 bases and J 4 bases, with 17 bases left between them. This entry comes from a study of blood T cells in healthy people across ages. Broader study findings: Underestimates were what the diversity estimates from one million T cells were considered to be. PBMC samples, being unsorted, prevented any conclusive comparison of naive and antigen-experienced cells.

The material sequenced was blood. The sequence came from a woman aged 40 to 49 in good health. The V and J genes are TRBV24-1 and TRBJ2-5, with D possibly being TRBD2 (6 bases). The CDR3 loop reads CATSFWQGGGETQYF. CDR3 coding DNA: TGTGCCACCAGTTTCTGGCAGGGAGGCGGAGAGACCCAGTACTTC.